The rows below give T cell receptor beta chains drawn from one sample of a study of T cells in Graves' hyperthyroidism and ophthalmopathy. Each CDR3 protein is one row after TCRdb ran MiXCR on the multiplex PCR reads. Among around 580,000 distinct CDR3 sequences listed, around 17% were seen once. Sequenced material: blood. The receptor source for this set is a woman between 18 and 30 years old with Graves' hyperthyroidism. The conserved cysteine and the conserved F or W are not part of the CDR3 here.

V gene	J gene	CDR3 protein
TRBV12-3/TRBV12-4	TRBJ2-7	ASSVSLEYEQY
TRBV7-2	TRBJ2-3	ASSLAGRPTDTQY
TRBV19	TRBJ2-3	ASMMRGGTDTQY
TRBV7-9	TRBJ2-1	ASSGPLDGVFYNEQF
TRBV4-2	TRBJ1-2	ASSQPTGGSHGYT
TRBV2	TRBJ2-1	ASSEVIAGIPEQF
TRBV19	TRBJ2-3	ASSIQQGNTDTQY
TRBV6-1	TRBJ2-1	ASSSILGQTSYNEQF
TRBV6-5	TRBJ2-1	ASSYGLAGRGDEQF
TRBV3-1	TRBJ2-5	ASSATGGLWETQY
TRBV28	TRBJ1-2	ASSNQGRWGVNYGYT
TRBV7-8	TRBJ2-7	ASSRTSGNPPYEQY
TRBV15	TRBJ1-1	ATRLSGGPLNTEAF
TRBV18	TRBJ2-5	ASSPKMTGDKETQY
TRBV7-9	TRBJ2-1	ASSFGADEQF
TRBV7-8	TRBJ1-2	ASSLAGVVGRINYGYT
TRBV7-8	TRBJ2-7	ASSVHQGAPSSYEQY
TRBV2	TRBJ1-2	ASRGQGRRYGYT
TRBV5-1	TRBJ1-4	ASSLESENEKLF
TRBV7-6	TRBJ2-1	ASRGGSQISGNEQF
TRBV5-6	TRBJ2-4	ASSSQPKTSGDTKNIQY
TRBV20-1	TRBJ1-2	SARTGRPYGYT
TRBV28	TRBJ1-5	ASRSEVYQPQH
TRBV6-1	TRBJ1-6	ASRGTGGNSPLH
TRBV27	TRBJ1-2	ASSRTGDQDGYT
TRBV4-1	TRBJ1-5	ASSPPLLTGAQPQH
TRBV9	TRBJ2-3	ASSRKPHTQY
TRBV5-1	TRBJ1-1	ASSLAGARSTEAF
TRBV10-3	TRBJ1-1	AIGGQEPNTEAF
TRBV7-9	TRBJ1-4	ASSLVRKGNEKLF
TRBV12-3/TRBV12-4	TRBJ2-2	ASSSSDGAISTGELF
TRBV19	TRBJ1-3	ASMKLSGNTIY
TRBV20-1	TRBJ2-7	SPGQGNEQY
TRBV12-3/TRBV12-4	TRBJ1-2	ASSPRRGNYGYT
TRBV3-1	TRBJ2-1	ASGTVGYEQF
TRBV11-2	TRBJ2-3	ASSRVAGGNTDTQY
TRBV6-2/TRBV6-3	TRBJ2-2	ASRTLNTGELF